A single TCR beta chain is shown here with its context. This clonotype was seen at least ten times. Its binding antigen is unknown. No base qualities exist here, and no much larger clone lies one base off it. Libraries were prepared through 5' RACE. These reads were obtained on an Illumina HiSeq 2000. A universal primer binding site was added through template switching, and the final cDNA carried a unique molecular identifier so that TCR cDNA molecules could be counted accurately. Specific primers in the conserved constant-segment region were used to synthesize first-strand cDNA for the TCR alpha and beta chains. To control for contamination, every cDNA library was double barcoded, receiving both a SMART-Mk sample barcode and Illumina barcodes. TruSeq adapter sequences and Illumina sample barcodes were added in two successive PCR steps. The TCR alpha and beta cDNA libraries were sequenced on the Illumina HiSeq platform using custom primers. Processing in the source paper ran as follows. MiGEC processed the raw reads to extract unique molecular identifiers, while MiXCR was used to determine the CDR3 positions. For each individual, recombination models were inferred using an EM algorithm with the repgenHMM and IGoR tools. Shared clonotype analysis was performed with the tcR package in R, normalizing sharing by the product of cloneset sizes. To study raw recombination without the effects of thymic and clonal selection, out-of-frame nonproductive sequences were analyzed. TCRdb reran the public reads through fastp at Q25 and MiXCR, keeping productive beta chains. Each entry merges the rows of one CDR3 protein and shows their most common DNA and genes. In this record, the V and J calls reflect TCRdb's handling and not the investigators' own analysis. The sample records 1,800,000 or so distinct CDR3 sequences, 25% to 35% of which are singletons. Around 0.3% of the sample comes from the top ten.

This record comes from a study of identical twins (dated by TCRdb to about 2016). About the study as a whole: The study deep-sequenced TCR alpha and beta repertoires from monozygotic twins, unrelated adults of various ages and cord blood to test whether fetal clonotypes persist. To rule out contamination, replicate twin experiments were performed at different times with different library preparation protocols.

All donors were healthy Caucasians. CDR1 and CDR2 are read off the germline V gene as MDHEN and SYDVKM. V is clipped by 3 bases and J by 7 bases, and the sequence between their germline boundaries is 7 bases long. Inclusive of the bounding cysteine and phenylalanine, the CDR3 is 13 residues long. Only the CDR3 part of the read is kept: 39 bases, read in frame from the first base. On the study overall, not on this receptor specifically: Fewer insertions were carried by abundant cord blood beta clonotypes; a weaker similar trend was observed in young adult naive repertoires, while no such trend was observed in memory repertoires. Out-of-frame TCR alpha sharing in monozygotic twins was systematically underestimated by recombination models, whereas sharing between unrelated individuals was in agreement with the recombination models. Out-of-frame TCR alpha sequences shared between twins showed an excess of low generation-probability sequences compared with coincidental sharing between unrelated individuals. Excess twin sharing in beta out-of-frame sequences was weaker because fewer shared sequences lowered the signal-to-noise ratio. Because the same donors could not be followed over many years, the conclusions relied on cross-sectional statistical analysis. Zero-insertion analyses could be partly confounded by invariant T cells such as MAIT and iNKT, though diverse VJ usage argued against such confounding for most clonotypes.

The receptor comes from a newborn girl in good health. The sample comprised cord blood. The sequence joins TRBV28 to TRBJ1-6; the D gene is unclear. For the CDR3, the sequence is CASSFEGNSPLHF. In nucleotide form, the sequence is TGTGCCAGCAGTTTCGAAGGGAATTCACCCCTCCACTTT.